A single TCR beta chain is shown here with its context. This clonotype was seen a handful of times. Its antigen specificity is not known. No base quality values were provided; no much bigger clone lies one nucleotide off. This sample was taken from a study of T cell repertoires in cytomegalovirus infection (dated 2019 in TCRdb). Context from the whole study: Peptide stimulations targeted recently identified HLA-C-restricted CMV epitopes, whose presentation resists viral immunomodulation, together with well-studied HLA-B-restricted epitopes. Donor HLA type was relevant to the analysis, as public TCR beta signatures indicated carriage of CMV infection together with the matching HLA type.

What the work shows at the level of the full study, not this receptor alone: In both this cohort and an independent cohort of 352 donors, the cumulative frequency of public TCR beta family members distinguished carriers of CMV infection plus the relevant HLA type. The ex vivo response was dominated by HLA-C-restricted CMV-specific TCR beta clonotypes, which also provided the single most frequent clonotype in two of eight donors.

From the cysteine up to the phenylalanine, the CDR3 has a length of 11 residues. Only the CDR3 region is kept as DNA, spanning 33 bases read in frame from base 1. CDR1 and CDR2, looked up from the germline V gene, are MNHEY and SVGEGT. V and J lose 6 bases and 8 bases, and a span of 10 bases separates them. This specimen's treatment or condition label, interpreted: in vitro stimulation with specific CMV peptide epitopes to enrich CMV-specific T cells. This sample was sequenced with an Illumina HiSeq 1500. TCRdb itself trimmed the public reads at Q25 with fastp, ran MiXCR and retained productive beta chains. Every CDR3 protein is listed once, alongside the most common genes and DNA of its rows. The sample table contains about 400,000 distinct CDR3 sequences; only one count was recorded for roughly 34% of them. Less than 15% of the sample is held by the ten biggest clonotypes.

Source: cultured PBMCs, taken from culture after CMV antigen stimulation. This TCR came from a human donor in good health (CMV status not recorded). Some clones in this sample may be carry-over from other donors' samples. The chain joins TRBV6-2 or TRBV6-3 to TRBJ1-1; no confident D gene assignment can be made. The sequenced DNA: TGTGCCAGCAGACTACCCGGGGAAGCTTTCTTT. Its product reads: CASRLPGEAFF.